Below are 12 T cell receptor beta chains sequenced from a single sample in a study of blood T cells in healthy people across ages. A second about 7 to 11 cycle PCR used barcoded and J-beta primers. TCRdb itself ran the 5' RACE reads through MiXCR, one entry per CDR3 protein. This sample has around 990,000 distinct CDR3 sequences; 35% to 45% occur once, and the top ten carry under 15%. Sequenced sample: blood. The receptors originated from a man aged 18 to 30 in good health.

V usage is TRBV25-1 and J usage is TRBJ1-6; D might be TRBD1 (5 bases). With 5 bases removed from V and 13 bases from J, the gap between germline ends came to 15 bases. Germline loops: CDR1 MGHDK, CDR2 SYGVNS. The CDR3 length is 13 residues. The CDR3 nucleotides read TGTGCCAGCAGTAAAATAGAGGGGTCTCCCCTCCACTTT. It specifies CASSKIEGSPLHF.

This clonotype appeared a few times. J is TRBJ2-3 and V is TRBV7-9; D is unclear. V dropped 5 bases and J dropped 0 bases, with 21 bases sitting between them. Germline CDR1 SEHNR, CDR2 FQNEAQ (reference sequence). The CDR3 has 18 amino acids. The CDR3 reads CASSPVTLLDPSTDTQYF. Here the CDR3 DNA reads TGTGCCAGCAGCCCCGTAACCCTTCTAGACCCAAGCACAGATACGCAGTATTTT.

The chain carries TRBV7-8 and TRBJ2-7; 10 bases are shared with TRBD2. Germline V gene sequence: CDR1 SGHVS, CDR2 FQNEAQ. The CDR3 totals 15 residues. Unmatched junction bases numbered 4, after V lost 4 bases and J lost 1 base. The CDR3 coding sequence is TGTGCCAGCAGCTGGACTAGCGGTGTTTCCTACGAGCAGTACTTC. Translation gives CASSWTSGVSYEQYF.

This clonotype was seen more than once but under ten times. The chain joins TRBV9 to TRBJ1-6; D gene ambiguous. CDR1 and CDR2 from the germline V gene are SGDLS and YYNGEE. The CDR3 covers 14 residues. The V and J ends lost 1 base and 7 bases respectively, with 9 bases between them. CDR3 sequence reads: CASSVNSPNSPLHF. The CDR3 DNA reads TGTGCCAGCAGCGTAAACAGCCCCAATTCACCCCTCCACTTT.

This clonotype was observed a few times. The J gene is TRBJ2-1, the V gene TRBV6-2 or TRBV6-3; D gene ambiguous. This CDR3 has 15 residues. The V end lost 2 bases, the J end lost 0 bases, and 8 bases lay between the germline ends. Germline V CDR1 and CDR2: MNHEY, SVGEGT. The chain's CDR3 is CASSYRLSSYNEQFF. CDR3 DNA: TGTGCCAGCAGTTACAGACTGAGCTCCTACAATGAGCAGTTCTTC.

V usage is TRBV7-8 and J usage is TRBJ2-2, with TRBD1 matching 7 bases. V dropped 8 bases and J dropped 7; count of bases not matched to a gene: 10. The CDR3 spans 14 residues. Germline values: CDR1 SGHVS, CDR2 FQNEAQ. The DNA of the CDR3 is TGTGCCAGCCAGCAGGGGGAGTTGATCGGGGAGCTGTTTTTT. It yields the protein CASQQGELIGELFF.

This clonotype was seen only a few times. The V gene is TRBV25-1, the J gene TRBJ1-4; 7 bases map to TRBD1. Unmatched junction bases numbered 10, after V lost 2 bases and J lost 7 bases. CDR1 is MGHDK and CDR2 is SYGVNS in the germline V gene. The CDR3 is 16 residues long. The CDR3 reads CASSERWRGRGEKLFF. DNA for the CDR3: TGTGCCAGCAGTGAACGGTGGAGGGGGCGAGGTGAAAAACTGTTTTTT.

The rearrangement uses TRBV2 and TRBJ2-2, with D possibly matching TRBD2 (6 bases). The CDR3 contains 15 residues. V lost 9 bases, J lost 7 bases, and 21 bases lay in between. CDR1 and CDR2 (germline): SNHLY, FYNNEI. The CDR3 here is CASSFRGRRDGELFF. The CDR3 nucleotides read TGTGCCAGTTCCTTTCGGGGCAGGCGGGACGGGGAGCTGTTTTTT.

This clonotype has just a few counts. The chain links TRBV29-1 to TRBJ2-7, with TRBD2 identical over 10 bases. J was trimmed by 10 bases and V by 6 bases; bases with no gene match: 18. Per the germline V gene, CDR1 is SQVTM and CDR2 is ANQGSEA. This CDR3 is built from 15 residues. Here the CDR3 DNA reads TGCAGCGTAGGCTGGACTAGCGGAACAAGAGAAGCCCAGTACTTC. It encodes CSVGWTSGTREAQYF.

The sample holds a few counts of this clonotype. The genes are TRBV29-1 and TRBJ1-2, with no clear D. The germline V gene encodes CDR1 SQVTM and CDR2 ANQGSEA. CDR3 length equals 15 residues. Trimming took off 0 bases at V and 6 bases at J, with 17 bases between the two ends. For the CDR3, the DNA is TGCAGCGTTGAAGATTTTTCTTCTTGGGAGGATGGCTACACCTTC. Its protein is CSVEDFSSWEDGYTF.

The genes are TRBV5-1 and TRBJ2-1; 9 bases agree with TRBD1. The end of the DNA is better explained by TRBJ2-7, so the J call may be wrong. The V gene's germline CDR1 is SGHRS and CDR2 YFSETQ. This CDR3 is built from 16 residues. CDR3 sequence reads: CASSTTDRGKYNEQYF. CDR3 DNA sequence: TGCGCCAGCAGCACAACCGACAGGGGGAAATACAATGAGCAGTACTTC.

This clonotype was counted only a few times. DNA of the CDR3: TGTGCCAGCAGCCCGACAGATTTCTATGGCTACACCTTC. It codes for CASSPTDFYGYTF. The chain carries TRBV7-9 and TRBJ1-2; possibly TRBD1 for D (5 bases). The V gene's germline CDR1 is SEHNR and CDR2 FQNEAQ (reference sequence). The ends were cut back, 5 bases at V and 4 bases at J, with 11 bases in the middle. CDR3 length equals 13 residues.